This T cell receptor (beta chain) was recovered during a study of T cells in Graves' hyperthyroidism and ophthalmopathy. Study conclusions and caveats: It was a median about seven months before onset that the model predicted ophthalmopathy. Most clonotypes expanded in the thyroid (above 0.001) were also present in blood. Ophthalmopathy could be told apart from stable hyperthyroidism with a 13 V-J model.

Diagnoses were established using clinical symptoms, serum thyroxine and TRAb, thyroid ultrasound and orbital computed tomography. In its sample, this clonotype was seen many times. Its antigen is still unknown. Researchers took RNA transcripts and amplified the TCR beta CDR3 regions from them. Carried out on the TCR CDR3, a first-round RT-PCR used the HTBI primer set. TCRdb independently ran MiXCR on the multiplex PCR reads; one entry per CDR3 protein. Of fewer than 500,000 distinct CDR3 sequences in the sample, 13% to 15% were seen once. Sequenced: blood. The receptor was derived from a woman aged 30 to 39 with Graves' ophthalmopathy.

CDR3 DNA sequence: TGTGCCAGCAGTTACTTTTATGGGGATGGGAGGTACGAGCAGTACTTC. Protein product: CASSYFYGDGRYEQYF. The chain uses TRBV6-6 and TRBJ2-7; possibly TRBD2 for D (6 bases). V lost 1 base and J 4 bases, leaving 17 bases between the germline ends. The CDR3 consists of 16 residues. The germline gives CDR1 MNHNY, CDR2 SVGAGI (reference sequence).